The 21 T cell receptor beta chains in this list originate from one sample, sequenced in a study of OX40 agonist ivuxolimab in advanced cancers. The protocol was immunoSEQ multiplex PCR, while the TCRdb copy is restricted to in-frame clones and leaves out a portion. The table has over 9,000 clones, approximately 78% seen once; the top ten hold about an eighth. This specimen consisted of CD4+ or CD8+ T cells sorted from blood, obtained in a trial of the OX40 agonist ivuxolimab. These receptors all come from an adult with an advanced solid tumor such as melanoma, head and neck, liver or kidney cancer.

The V call is TRBV5-1, the J call TRBJ2-2; 8 nucleotides match TRBD2. The CDR3 loop spans 17 amino acids. Per germline, CDR1 SGHRS and CDR2 YFSETQ. J was trimmed by 5 bases and V by 4 bases; bases with no gene match: 13. This CDR3 reads CASSQYAGGRGTGELFF. The CDR3 region has the DNA TGCGCCAGCAGCCAATACGCGGGGGGCCGGGGAACCGGGGAGCTGTTTTTT.

CDR3 sequence (DNA): TGTGCCAGCAGCCCCCCCGGGGGTTCCTACGAGCAGTACTTC. Amino acids: CASSPPGGSYEQYF. The V and J genes are TRBV7-9 and TRBJ2-5, with D maybe TRBD2 (6 bases). The tail of the sequence fits TRBJ2-7 better, so the J call may be wrong. CDR3 length: 14 residues. Per germline, CDR1 SEHNR and CDR2 FQNEAQ (reference sequence).

The chain joins TRBV15 to TRBJ1-2; maybe TRBD1 (6 bases). The CDR3 totals 15 residues. V lost 0 bases and J lost 7, with 15 bases in between. CDR1 and CDR2 (germline): LNHNV, YYDKDF (reference sequence). In nucleotides, the CDR3 is TGTGCCACCAGCAGAGAGCGGGGGGCGAGGGCTGGCTACACCTTC. It translates to CATSRERGARAGYTF.

A note on this clone: Compared with germline, one end of the junction differs, possibly owing to a read error. The rearrangement uses TRBV7-9 and TRBJ2-5, with D possibly being TRBD1 or TRBD2 (5 bases each). Germline V CDR1 and CDR2: SEHNR, FQNEAQ (reference sequence). This CDR3 comprises 13 residues. This chain's CDR3 is CAGRGRSQEAQYF. DNA for the CDR3: TGTGCCGGCCGGGGACGAAGCCAAGAGGCCCAGTACTTC.

The rearrangement links TRBV6-1 to TRBJ2-7; D gene unclear. From germline, CDR1 is MNHNS and CDR2 SASEGT. This CDR3 has 13 amino acids. V lost 4 bases and J 6 bases, leaving 13 bases between the germline ends. In DNA form, the CDR3 reads TGTGCCAGCAGTGTTACGGAATACGGCGAGCAGTACTTC. Translated, it gives CASSVTEYGEQYF.

This chain links TRBV9 with TRBJ2-1, with 12 bases matching TRBD2. CDR1 is SGDLS and CDR2 is YYNGEE in the germline V gene. The CDR3 has 15 amino acids. V trimming: 3 bases; J trimming: 6 bases; junction bases outside the gene matches: 4. This CDR3 reads CASSGASGGANEQFF. The DNA for the CDR3 is TGTGCCAGCAGCGGAGCTAGCGGGGGGGCCAATGAGCAGTTCTTC.

This clone was picked up a small number of times. This chain joins TRBV29-1 and TRBJ1-4, with D perhaps matching TRBD1 (6 bases). V lost 6 bases and J lost 4, with 18 bases in between. Germline V CDR1 and CDR2: SQVTM, ANQGSEA. The CDR3 has 15 amino acids. DNA for the CDR3: TGCAGCGTGGCGGGCGGGGGCCTGGGTAATGAAAAACTGTTTTTT. It translates to CSVAGGGLGNEKLFF.

V usage is TRBV6-6 and J usage is TRBJ2-7; 7 nucleotides line up with TRBD1. J was trimmed by 2 bases and V by 5 bases; bases with no gene match: 9. This CDR3 spans 15 amino acids. Germline CDR1 reads MNHNY; CDR2 reads SVGAGI (reference sequence). The CDR3 is CASSPSLQGPYEQYF. For the CDR3, the DNA is TGTGCCAGCAGTCCCTCACTACAGGGGCCCTACGAGCAGTACTTC.

The V call is TRBV6-5, the J call TRBJ2-5, with unresolved D. The CDR3 consists of 12 residues. V was trimmed by 9 bases and J by 5 bases, leaving 13 bases between them. CDR1 MNHEY and CDR2 SVGAGI come from the germline V gene. Here the CDR3 DNA reads TGTGCCAGTGGTGCGACCAGGGAGACCCAGTACTTC. Its translation is CASGATRETQYF.

The chain couples TRBV27 to TRBJ1-4; 10 bases fit TRBD1. The CDR3 covers 13 residues. Per germline, CDR1 MNHEY and CDR2 SMNVEV (reference sequence). With V trimmed by 2 bases and J by 10 bases, 1 base remained unmatched. The CDR3 nucleotides read TGTGCCAGCAGTTTAGGGGACAGGGGAAAACTGTTTTTT. It yields the protein CASSLGDRGKLFF.

The count of this clone is one. The chain has TRBV13 and TRBJ2-5; D is ambiguous. The CDR3 sequence is 13 residues long. Germline V gene sequence: CDR1 PRHDT, CDR2 FYEKMQ (reference sequence). V lost 1 base to trimming and J lost 5 bases, with 8 bases between them. The DNA of the CDR3 is TGTGCCAGCAGCTTAGAGGGTGAGGAGACCCAGTACTTC. This translates into CASSLEGEETQYF.

The genes are TRBV9 and TRBJ2-7, with D maybe TRBD1 (6 bases). This CDR3 region has 14 residues. Trimming stripped 4 bases from V and 2 bases from J, with 13 bases between. Germline-derived CDR1 and CDR2 are SGDLS and YYNGEE. CDR3 in amino acids: CASSPWDTAYEQYF. CDR3 nucleotide sequence: TGTGCCAGCAGCCCATGGGACACCGCCTACGAGCAGTACTTC.

This clone showed up just once. A read error may account for a junction end that differs from germline. The CDR3 loop reads CASSSGTGGKNEQFF. Here the CDR3 DNA reads TGTGCTAGCAGTTCGGGGACAGGGGGCAAGAATGAGCAGTTCTTC. The chain links TRBV7-7 to TRBJ2-1; 12 nucleotides line up with TRBD1. The germline V gene has CDR1 SSHAT and CDR2 FNYEAQ (reference sequence). CDR3 length: 15 amino acids. Full variable domain (rest looked up from reference TRBV7-7 and TRBJ2-1): GAGVSQSPRYKVTKRGQDVTLRCDPISSHATLYWYQQALGQGPEFLTYFNYEAQPDKSGLPSDRFSAERPEGSISTLTIQRTEQRDSAMYRCASSSGTGGKNEQFFGPGTRLTVL.

This chain links TRBV9 with TRBJ2-1; D may be TRBD2 (6 bases). V was cut by 1 base and J by 0 bases, with 14 bases left in between. The CDR3 is 17 amino acids. CDR1 and CDR2 from the germline V gene are SGDLS and YYNGEE. The CDR3 reads CASSVSARGSSYNEQFF. The CDR3 DNA is TGTGCCAGCAGCGTAAGCGCACGGGGGAGCTCCTACAATGAGCAGTTCTTC.

The J gene is TRBJ2-7, the V gene TRBV6-6; TRBD1 aligns across 9 bases. Germline trimming cut 5 bases from V and 4 bases from J; bases unmatched to any gene: 9. The CDR3 sequence is 15 residues long. Germline-derived CDR1 and CDR2 are MNHNY and SVGAGI (reference sequence). The CDR3 coding sequence is TGTGCCAGCAGTCTCCTCGGGACAGGGAAGTACGAGCAGTACTTC. It yields the protein CASSLLGTGKYEQYF.

This clone was found a few times. The CDR3 protein is CASSDTSGRGAGELFF. DNA for the CDR3: TGTGCCAGCAGCGACACTAGCGGGAGAGGCGCCGGGGAGCTGTTTTTT. This chain connects TRBV5-8 to TRBJ2-2, with 11 bases aligning to TRBD2. The CDR3 has 16 residues. Germline V lookup: CDR1 SGHTS, CDR2 YDEGEE. V shed 4 bases and J 6 bases; nucleotides not matched to a gene: 8.

In the case of this clone: The germline gene is not matched at one end of the junction; a read error may be the cause. This same CDR3 is encoded by further DNA sequences in the sample. J is TRBJ2-1 and V is TRBV27; 9 bases are a match to TRBD1. Germline lookup yields CDR1 MNHEY and CDR2 SMNVEV (reference sequence). The CDR3 contains 15 residues. The DNA of the CDR3 is TGCGCCAGCAGTGTGGACAGGGGATCCTACAATGAGCAGTTCTTC. Amino acids: CASSVDRGSYNEQFF.

J is TRBJ1-5 and V is TRBV2; 9 bases map to TRBD1. The CDR3 loop spans 15 amino acids. With 6 bases clipped from V and 4 bases from J, the junction kept 7 bases outside the gene matches. Germline CDR1 reads SNHLY; CDR2 reads FYNNEI. The CDR3 is CASSPGTGSNQPQHF. The CDR3, as DNA: TGTGCCAGCAGCCCCGGGACAGGGTCTAATCAGCCCCAGCATTTT.

This clone is medium-sized in the sample. This chain connects TRBV13 to TRBJ2-3; TRBD2 matches at 10 bases. This CDR3 region has 16 residues. J lost 2 bases, V lost 1 base, and 3 bases had no gene match. Per germline, CDR1 PRHDT and CDR2 FYEKMQ (reference sequence). This chain's CDR3 is CASSLVTSGHTDTQYF. The CDR3 DNA reads TGTGCCAGCAGCTTAGTGACTAGCGGGCACACAGATACGCAGTATTTT.

The chain is built from TRBV27 and TRBJ1-1, with a weak D call TRBD1 (6 bases). Looked up from germline, CDR1 is MNHEY and CDR2 is SMNVEV (reference sequence). V lost 7 bases to trimming and J lost 5 bases, with 14 bases between them. The CDR3 totals 13 residues. CDR3 sequence: CASNTLQGTEAFF. CDR3 DNA: TGTGCCAGCAACACCCTACAGGGTACTGAAGCTTTCTTT.

The rearrangement links TRBV20-1 to TRBJ1-2, with 7 bases aligning to TRBD1. V lost 5 bases to trimming and J lost 8 bases; unmatched junction nucleotides: 5. CDR1 and CDR2 (germline): DFQATT, SNEGSKA (reference sequence). This CDR3 is 11 amino acids long. Here the CDR3 reads CSAPTGEGYTF. CDR3 DNA: TGCAGTGCTCCTACAGGGGAGGGCTACACCTTC.